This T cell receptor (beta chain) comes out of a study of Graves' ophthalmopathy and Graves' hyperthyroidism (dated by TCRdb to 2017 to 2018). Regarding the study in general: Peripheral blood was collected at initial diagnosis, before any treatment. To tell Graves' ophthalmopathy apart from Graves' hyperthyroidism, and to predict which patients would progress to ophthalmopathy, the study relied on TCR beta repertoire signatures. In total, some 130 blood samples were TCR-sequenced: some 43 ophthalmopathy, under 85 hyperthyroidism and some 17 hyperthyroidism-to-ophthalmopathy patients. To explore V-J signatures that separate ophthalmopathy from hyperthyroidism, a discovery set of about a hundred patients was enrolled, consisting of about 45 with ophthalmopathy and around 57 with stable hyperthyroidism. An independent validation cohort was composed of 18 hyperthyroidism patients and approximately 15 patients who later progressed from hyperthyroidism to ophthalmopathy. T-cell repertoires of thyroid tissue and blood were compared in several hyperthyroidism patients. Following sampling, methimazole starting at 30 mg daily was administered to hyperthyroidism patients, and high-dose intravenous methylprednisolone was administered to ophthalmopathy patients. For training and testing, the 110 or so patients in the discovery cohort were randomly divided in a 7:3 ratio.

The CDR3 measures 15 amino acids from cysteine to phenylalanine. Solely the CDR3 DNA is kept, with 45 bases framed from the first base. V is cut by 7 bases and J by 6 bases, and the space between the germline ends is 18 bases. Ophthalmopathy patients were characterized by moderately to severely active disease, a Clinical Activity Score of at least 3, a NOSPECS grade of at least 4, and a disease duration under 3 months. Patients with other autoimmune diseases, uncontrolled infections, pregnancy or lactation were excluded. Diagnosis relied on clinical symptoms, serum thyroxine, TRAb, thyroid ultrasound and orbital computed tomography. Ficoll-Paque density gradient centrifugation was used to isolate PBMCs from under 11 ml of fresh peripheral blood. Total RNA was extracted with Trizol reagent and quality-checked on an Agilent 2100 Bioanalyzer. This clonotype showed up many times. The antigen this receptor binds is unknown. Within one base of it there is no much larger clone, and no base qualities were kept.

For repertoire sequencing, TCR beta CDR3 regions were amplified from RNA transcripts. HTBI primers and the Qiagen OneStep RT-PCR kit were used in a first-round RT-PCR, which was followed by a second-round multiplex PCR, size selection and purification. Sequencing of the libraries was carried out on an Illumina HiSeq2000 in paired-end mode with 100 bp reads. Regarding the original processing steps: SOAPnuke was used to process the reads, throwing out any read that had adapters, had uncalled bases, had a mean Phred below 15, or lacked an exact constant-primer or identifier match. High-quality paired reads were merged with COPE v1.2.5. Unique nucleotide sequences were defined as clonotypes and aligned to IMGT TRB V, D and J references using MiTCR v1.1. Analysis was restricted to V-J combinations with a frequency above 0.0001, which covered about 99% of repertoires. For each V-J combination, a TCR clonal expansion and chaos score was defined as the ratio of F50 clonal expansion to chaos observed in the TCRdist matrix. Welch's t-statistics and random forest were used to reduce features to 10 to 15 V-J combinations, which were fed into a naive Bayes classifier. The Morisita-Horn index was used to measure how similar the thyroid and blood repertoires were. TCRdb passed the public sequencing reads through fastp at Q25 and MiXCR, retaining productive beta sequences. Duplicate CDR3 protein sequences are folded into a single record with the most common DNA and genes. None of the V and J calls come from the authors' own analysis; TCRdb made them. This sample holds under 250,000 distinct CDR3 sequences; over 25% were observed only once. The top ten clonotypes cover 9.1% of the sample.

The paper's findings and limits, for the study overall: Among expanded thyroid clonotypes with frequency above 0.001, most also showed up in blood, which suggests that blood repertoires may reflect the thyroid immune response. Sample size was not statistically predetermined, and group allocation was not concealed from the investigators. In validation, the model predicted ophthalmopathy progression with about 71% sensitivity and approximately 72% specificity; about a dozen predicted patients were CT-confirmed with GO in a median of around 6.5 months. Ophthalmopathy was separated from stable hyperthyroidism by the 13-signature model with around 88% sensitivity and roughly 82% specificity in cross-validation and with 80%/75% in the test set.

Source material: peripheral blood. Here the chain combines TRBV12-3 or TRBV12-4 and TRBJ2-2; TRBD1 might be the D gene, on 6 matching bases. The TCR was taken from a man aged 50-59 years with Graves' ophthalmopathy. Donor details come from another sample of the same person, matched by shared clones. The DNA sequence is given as TGTGCCAGCAAGGTGGGACACTTCGGGGCCGGGGAGCTGTTTTTT. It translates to CASKVGHFGAGELFF.